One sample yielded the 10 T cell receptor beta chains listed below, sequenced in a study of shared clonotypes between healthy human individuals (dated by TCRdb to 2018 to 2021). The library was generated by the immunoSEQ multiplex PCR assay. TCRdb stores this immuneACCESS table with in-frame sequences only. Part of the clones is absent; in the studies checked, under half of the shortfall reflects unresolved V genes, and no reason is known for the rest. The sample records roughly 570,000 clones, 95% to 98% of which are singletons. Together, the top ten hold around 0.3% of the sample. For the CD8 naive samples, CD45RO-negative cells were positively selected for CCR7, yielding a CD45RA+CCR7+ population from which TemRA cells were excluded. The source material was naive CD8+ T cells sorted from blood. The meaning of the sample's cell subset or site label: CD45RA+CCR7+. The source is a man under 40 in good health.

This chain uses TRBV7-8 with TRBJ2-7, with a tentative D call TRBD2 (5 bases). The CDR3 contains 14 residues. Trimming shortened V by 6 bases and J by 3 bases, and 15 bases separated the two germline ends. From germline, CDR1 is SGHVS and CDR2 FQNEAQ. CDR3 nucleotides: TGTGCCAGCAGTCTCGGGGTTTACGGCTACGAGCAGTACTTC. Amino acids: CASSLGVYGYEQYF.

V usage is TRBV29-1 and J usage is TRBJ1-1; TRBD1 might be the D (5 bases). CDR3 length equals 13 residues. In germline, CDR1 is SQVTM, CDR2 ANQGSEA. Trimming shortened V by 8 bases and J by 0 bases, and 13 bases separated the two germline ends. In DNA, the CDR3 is TGCAGCACTCAAGGGGTCATGAACACTGAAGCTTTCTTT. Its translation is CSTQGVMNTEAFF.

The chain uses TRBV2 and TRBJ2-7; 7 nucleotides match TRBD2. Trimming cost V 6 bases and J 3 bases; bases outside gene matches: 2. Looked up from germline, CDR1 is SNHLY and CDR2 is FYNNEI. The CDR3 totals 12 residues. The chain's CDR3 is CASRGGFYEQYF. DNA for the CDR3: TGTGCCAGCAGGGGGGGGTTCTACGAGCAGTACTTC.

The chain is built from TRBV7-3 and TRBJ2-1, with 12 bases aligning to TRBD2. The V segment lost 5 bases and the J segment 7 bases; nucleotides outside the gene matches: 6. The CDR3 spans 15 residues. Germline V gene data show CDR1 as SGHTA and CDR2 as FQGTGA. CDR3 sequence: CASSETSGSWNEQFF. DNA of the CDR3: TGTGCCAGCAGCGAGACTAGCGGGAGTTGGAATGAGCAGTTCTTC.

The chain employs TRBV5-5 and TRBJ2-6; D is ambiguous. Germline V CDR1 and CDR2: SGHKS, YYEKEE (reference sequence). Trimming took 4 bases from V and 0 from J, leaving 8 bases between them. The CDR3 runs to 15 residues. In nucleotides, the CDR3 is TGTGCCAGCAGCGTAAAAAGCTCTGGGGCCAACGTCCTGACTTTC. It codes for CASSVKSSGANVLTF.

The DNA of the CDR3 is TGTGCCAGCAGCCCAGACCCCCTAGGGACTGAAGCTTTCTTT. This sequence encodes CASSPDPLGTEAFF. The chain recombines TRBV27 with TRBJ1-1; no definite D call. This CDR3 is 14 amino acids long. Trimming shortened V by 6 bases and J by 5 bases, and 16 bases separated the two germline ends. Per the germline V gene, CDR1 is MNHEY and CDR2 is SMNVEV (reference sequence).

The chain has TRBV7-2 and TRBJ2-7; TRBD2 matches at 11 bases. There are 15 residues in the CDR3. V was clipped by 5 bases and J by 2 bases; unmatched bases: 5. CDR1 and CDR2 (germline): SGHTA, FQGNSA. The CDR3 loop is CASSTTSGTTYEQYF. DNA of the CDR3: TGTGCCAGCAGCACGACTAGCGGGACTACCTACGAGCAGTACTTC.

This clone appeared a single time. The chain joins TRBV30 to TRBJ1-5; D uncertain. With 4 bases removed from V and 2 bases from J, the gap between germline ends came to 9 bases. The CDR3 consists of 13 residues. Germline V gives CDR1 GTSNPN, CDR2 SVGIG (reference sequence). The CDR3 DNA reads TGTGCCTGGAATGGAGGAGGCAATCAGCCCCAGCATTTT. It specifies CAWNGGGNQPQHF.

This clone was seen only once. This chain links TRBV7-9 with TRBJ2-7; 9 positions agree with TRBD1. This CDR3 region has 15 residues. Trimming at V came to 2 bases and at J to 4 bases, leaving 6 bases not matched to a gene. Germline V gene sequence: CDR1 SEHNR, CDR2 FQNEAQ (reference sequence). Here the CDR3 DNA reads TGTGCCAGCAGCTTAAGTGGGACAGGGATGTACGAGCAGTACTTC. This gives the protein CASSLSGTGMYEQYF.

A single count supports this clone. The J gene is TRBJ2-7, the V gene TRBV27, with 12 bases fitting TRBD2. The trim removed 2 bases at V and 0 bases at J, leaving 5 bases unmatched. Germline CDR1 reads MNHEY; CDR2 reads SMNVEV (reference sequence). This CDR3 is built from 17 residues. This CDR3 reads CASSLRPTSGSSYEQYF. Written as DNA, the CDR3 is TGTGCCAGCAGTTTACGCCCGACTAGCGGGAGCTCCTACGAGCAGTACTTC.